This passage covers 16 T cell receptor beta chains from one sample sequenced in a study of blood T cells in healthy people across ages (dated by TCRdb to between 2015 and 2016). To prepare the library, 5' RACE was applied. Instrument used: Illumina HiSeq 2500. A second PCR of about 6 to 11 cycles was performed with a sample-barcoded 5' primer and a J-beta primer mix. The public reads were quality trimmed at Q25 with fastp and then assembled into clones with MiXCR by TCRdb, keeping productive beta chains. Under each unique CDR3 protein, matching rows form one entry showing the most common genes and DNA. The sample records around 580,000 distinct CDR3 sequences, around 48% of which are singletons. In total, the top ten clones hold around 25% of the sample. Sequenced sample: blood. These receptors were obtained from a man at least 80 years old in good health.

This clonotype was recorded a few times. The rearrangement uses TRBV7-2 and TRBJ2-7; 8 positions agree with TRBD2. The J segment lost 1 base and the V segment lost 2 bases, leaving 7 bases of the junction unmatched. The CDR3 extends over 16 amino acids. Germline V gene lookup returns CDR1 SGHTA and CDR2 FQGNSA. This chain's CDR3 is CASSLSLAGLSYEQYF. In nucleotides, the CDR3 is TGTGCCAGCAGCTTAAGCCTAGCGGGTCTGTCCTACGAGCAGTACTTC.

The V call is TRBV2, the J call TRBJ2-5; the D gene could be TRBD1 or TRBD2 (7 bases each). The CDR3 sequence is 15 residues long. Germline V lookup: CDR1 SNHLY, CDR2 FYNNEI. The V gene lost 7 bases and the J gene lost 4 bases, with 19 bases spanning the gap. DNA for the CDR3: TGTGCCAGCAATGGCGGGAGTTCAGGGGGAGAGACCCAGTACTTC. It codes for CASNGGSSGGETQYF.

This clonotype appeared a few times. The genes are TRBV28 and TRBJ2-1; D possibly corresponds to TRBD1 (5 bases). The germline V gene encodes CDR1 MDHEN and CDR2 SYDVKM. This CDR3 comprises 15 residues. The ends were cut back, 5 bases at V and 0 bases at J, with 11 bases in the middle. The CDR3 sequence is CASSPHRSSYNEQFF. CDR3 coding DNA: TGTGCCAGCAGTCCGCACAGGAGCTCCTACAATGAGCAGTTCTTC.

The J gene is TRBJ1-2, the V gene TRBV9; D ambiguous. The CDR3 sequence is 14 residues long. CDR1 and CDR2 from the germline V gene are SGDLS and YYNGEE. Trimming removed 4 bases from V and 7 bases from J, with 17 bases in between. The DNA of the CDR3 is TGTGCCAGCAGCCCGTCAGGCTCCAGTCTTGGCTACACCTTC. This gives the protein CASSPSGSSLGYTF.

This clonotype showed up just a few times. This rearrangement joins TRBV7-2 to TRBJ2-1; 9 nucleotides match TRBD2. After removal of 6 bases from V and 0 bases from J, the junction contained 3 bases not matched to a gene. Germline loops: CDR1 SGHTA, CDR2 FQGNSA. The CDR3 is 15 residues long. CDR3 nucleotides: TGTGCCAGCAGAATAGCGGGGGACTCCTACAATGAGCAGTTCTTC. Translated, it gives CASRIAGDSYNEQFF.

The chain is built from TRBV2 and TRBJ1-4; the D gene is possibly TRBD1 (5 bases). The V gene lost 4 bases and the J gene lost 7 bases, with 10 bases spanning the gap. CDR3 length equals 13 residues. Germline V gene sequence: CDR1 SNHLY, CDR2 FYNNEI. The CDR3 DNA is TGTGCCAGCAGTGCTCAGGGTCCTGAAAAACTGTTTTTT. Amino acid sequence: CASSAQGPEKLFF.

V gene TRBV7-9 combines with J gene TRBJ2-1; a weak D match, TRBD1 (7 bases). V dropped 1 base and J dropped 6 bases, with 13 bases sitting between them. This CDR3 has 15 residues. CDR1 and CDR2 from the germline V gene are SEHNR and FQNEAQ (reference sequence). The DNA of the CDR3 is TGTGCCAGCAGCTTAGGGGCAGGGGGAGGCAATGAGCAGTTCTTC. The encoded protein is CASSLGAGGGNEQFF.

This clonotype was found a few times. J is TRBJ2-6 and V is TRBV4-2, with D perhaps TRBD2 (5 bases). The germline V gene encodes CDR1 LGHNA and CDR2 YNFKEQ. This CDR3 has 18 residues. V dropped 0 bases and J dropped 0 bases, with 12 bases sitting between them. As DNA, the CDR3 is TGTGCCAGCAGCCAAGATGTGGCCCGGGGCTCTGGGGCCAACGTCCTGACTTTC. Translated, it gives CASSQDVARGSGANVLTF.

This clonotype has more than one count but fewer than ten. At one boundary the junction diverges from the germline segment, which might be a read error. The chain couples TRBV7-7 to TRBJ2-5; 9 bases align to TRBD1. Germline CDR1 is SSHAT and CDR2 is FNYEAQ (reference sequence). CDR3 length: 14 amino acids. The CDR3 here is CASSTGQGSGTQYF. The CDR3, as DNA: TGTGCTAGCAGCACGGGACAGGGCTCCGGGACCCAGTACTTC.

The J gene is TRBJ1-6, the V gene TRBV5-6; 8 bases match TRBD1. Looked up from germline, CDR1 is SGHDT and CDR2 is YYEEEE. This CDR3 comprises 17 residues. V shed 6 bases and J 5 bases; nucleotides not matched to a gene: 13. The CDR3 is CASTTIFGQGNNSPLHF. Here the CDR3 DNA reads TGTGCCAGCACCACCATCTTCGGACAGGGCAATAATTCACCCCTCCACTTT.

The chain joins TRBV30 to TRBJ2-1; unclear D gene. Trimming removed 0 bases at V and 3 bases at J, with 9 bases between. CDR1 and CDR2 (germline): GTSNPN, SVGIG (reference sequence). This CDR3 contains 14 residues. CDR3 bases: TGTGCCTGGAGTGTACCCATGGTCTACAATGAGCAGTTCTTC. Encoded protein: CAWSVPMVYNEQFF.

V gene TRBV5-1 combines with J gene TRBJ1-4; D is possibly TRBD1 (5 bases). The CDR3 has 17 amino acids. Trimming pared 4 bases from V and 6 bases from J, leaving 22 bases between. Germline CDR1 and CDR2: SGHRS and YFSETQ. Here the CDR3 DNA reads TGCGCCAGCAGCCATAGGGGCACCCCCCGGCCGGATGAAAAACTGTTTTTT. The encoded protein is CASSHRGTPRPDEKLFF.

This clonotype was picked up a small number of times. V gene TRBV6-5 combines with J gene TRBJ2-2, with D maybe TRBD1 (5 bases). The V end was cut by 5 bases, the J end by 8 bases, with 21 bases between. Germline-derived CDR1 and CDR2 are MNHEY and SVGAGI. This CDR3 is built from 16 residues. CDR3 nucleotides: TGTGCCAGCAGTCCTCGAAGGGGTCACGGTTCTGGGGAGCTGTTTTTT. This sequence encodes CASSPRRGHGSGELFF.

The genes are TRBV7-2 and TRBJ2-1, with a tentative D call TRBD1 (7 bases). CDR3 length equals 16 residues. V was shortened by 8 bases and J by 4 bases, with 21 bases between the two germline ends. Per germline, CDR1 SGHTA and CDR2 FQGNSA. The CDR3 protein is CASGSSWAGGYNEQFF. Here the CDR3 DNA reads TGTGCCAGCGGCTCATCTTGGGCAGGGGGGTACAATGAGCAGTTCTTC.

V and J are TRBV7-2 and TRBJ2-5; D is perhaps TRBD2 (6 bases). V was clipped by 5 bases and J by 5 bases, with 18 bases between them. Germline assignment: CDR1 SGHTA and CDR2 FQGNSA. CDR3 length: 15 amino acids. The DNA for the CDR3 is TGTGCCAGCAGCAGCCTTGGAGGGATGTGGGAGACCCAGTACTTC. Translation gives CASSSLGGMWETQYF.

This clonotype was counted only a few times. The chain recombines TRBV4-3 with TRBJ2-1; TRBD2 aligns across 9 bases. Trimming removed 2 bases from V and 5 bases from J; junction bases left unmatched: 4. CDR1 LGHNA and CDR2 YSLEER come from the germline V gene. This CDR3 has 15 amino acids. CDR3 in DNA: TGCGCCAGCAGCCAAAGGACTAGCGCAAACAATGAGCAGTTCTTC. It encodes CASSQRTSANNEQFF.